This TCR beta chain emerged from a study of blood T cells in healthy people across ages. This CDR3 region has 14 residues. The ends were cut back, 4 bases at V and 4 bases at J, with 13 bases in the middle. CDR1 SGHRS and CDR2 YFSETQ come from the germline V gene. Isolation recovered at least 7 million PBMCs from every sample. Study results and limitations: Diversity of TCR beta per million T cells declined in a roughly linear way with age. Donor CMV status, an unknown factor, possibly confounded changes in expanded clonotypes.

The second PCR ran roughly 7 to 11 cycles with a sample-barcoded 5' primer and J-beta primers. Every molecule of cDNA carried a tag from a template-switch adaptor with 12 random nucleotides. TCRdb re-called the 5' RACE reads with MiXCR, one entry per CDR3 protein. The sample shows some 640,000 distinct CDR3 sequences, over 45% of them seen only once. In this sample, this clonotype turned up a few times. No antigen is known for it. The sequence was obtained from a woman in her fifties or sixties in good health. The sequencing sample was made of blood. The rearrangement uses TRBV5-1 and TRBJ2-3, with D tentatively TRBD1 or TRBD2 (5 bases each). The CDR3, as DNA: TGCGCCAGCAGCCAGGGACCAGCCTCAGATACGCAGTATTTT. This gives the protein CASSQGPASDTQYF.